The 8 T cell receptor beta chains given below trace back to one sample, sequenced in a study of T-cell reconstitution after alpha-beta-depleted transplantation in children. The authors prepared the TCRbeta library with unique molecular identifiers. Via MiXCR, TCRdb re-called the PCR reads, giving one row per CDR3 protein. The table records 490,000 or so distinct CDR3 sequences, about 12% of them present only once. The sample in question was PBMCs from the stem cell graft donor, obtained from the stem cell graft. These receptors originate from a human donor who donated a stem cell graft to a child with combined immunodeficiency.

This clonotype was detected ten times or more. The CDR3 sequence: CASSTDRAGEQYF. In DNA form, the CDR3 reads TGTGCCAGCAGTACGGACAGGGCGGGGGAGCAGTACTTC. The chain uses TRBV28 and TRBJ2-7; 8 nucleotides line up with TRBD1. This CDR3 contains 13 residues. Trimming took 5 bases from V and 7 from J; bases not matched to a gene: 7. Germline values: CDR1 MDHEN, CDR2 SYDVKM.

This clonotype turned up a few times. J is TRBJ2-1 and V is TRBV27; perhaps TRBD2 as D (5 bases). From germline, CDR1 is MNHEY and CDR2 SMNVEV (reference sequence). The ends were cut back, 4 bases at V and 0 bases at J, with 16 bases in the middle. There are 17 residues in the CDR3. The CDR3: CASSSNNRGSSYNEQFF. For the CDR3, the DNA is TGTGCCAGCAGTTCGAATAACCGGGGTAGCTCCTACAATGAGCAGTTCTTC.

This clonotype was seen ten or more times. V usage is TRBV6-2 or TRBV6-3 and J usage is TRBJ2-1, with 12 bases lining up with TRBD1. Germline values: CDR1 MNHEY, CDR2 SVGEGT. The CDR3 contains 14 residues. V gave up 5 bases and J gave up 9 bases; unmatched junction bases: 5. The CDR3 sequence is CASSGGTGGGEQFF. CDR3 sequence (DNA): TGTGCCAGCAGTGGCGGGACAGGGGGCGGTGAGCAGTTCTTC.

The sample holds many counts of this clonotype. The chain is built from TRBV12-3 or TRBV12-4 and TRBJ2-7, with no clear D. The CDR3 totals 15 residues. The V end was cut by 5 bases, the J end by 1 base, with 15 bases between. In DNA form, the CDR3 reads TGTGCCAGCAGTGCACGGGCCTCCGCTTCCTACGAGCAGTACTTC. Protein sequence: CASSARASASYEQYF.

This clonotype was counted a few times. The J gene is TRBJ2-5, the V gene TRBV30, with D perhaps matching TRBD2 (5 bases). The CDR3 consists of 13 residues. Germline V gene sequence: CDR1 GTSNPN, CDR2 SVGIG (reference sequence). V lost 2 bases, J lost 4 bases, and 11 bases lay in between. The CDR3 loop is CAWSISAGETQYF. The CDR3 DNA reads TGTGCCTGGAGTATTAGCGCTGGAGAGACCCAGTACTTC.

V usage is TRBV27 and J usage is TRBJ1-5; TRBD1 is a possible D gene (6 bases). CDR1 is MNHEY and CDR2 is SMNVEV in the germline V gene (reference sequence). This CDR3 comprises 15 residues. V was trimmed by 2 bases and J by 1 base, leaving 9 bases between them. The CDR3 nucleotides are TGTGCCAGCAGTTTACAGGGGATGAGCAATCAGCCCCAGCATTTT. As protein: CASSLQGMSNQPQHF.

This clonotype appeared a few times. V and J are TRBV4-2 and TRBJ1-4, with 7 nucleotides matching TRBD1. The trim removed 1 base at V and 2 bases at J, leaving 4 bases unmatched. The CDR3 has 16 amino acids. Germline V gene lookup returns CDR1 LGHNA and CDR2 YNFKEQ. The CDR3 DNA is TGTGCCAGCAGCCAAGCCGACAGGGTTACTAATGAAAAACTGTTTTTT. Its protein product is CASSQADRVTNEKLFF.

This clonotype was found many times. V usage is TRBV24-1 and J usage is TRBJ2-1; TRBD1 matches 10 bases. In germline, CDR1 is KGHDR, CDR2 SFDVKD. The CDR3 is made up of 16 amino acids. The junction had 1 base not matched to a gene; V was cut back by 1 base and J by 2 bases. Here the CDR3 DNA reads TGTGCCACCAGTGATTTCGGACAGGGGGCCTACAATGAGCAGTTCTTC. Protein sequence: CATSDFGQGAYNEQFF.